Presented here are 21 T cell receptor beta chains from one specimen sequenced in a study of response to subunit inactivated influenza vaccine. From the RT-PCR reads, TCRdb called clonotypes with MiXCR, one entry per CDR3 protein. This sample yields 500,000 to 550,000 distinct CDR3 sequences, of which roughly 23% are seen a single time; 2.5% to 3.5% belongs to the top ten. These data were also reused for a study on T cells expressing NK-cell markers. According to that study: cDNA encoding TCR beta was synthesized via 5'RACE template switching incorporating UMIs.

Sequences were derived from CD4+ T cells sorted from PBMCs, sampled 11 to 12 days after vaccination. The receptors stem from a man in his forties or fifties who received an inactivated influenza vaccine.

Ten or more counts support this clonotype. In DNA form, the CDR3 reads TGTGCCAGCAGCCAAGCCACAGGGGTGGTCTATGGCTACACCTTC. It specifies CASSQATGVVYGYTF. The chain has TRBV3-1 and TRBJ1-2; TRBD1 aligns across 7 bases. The CDR3 spans 15 residues. The germline gives CDR1 LGHDT, CDR2 YNNKEL (reference sequence). With 1 base clipped from V and 4 bases from J, the junction kept 6 bases outside the gene matches.

The gene calls are TRBV10-3 and TRBJ2-7; the D gene is possibly TRBD2 (6 bases). This CDR3 has 14 amino acids. Trimming removed 2 bases at V and 4 bases at J, with 12 bases between. The V gene's germline CDR1 is ENHRY and CDR2 SYGVKD. The CDR3 DNA reads TGTGCCATCAGTGAGCAGGGTGGAGGGTACGAGCAGTACTTC. Protein product: CAISEQGGGYEQYF.

This clonotype came up a few times. The chain carries TRBV11-3 and TRBJ2-1; D unresolved. CDR1 is SGHNT and CDR2 is YENEEA in the germline V gene. The CDR3 is 15 residues long. V gave up 1 base and J gave up 15 bases, with 22 bases separating them. The DNA of the CDR3 is TGTGCCAGCAGCTTAGGAGTATCGGGTGAGGACCTTCCGTTCTTC. Its protein product is CASSLGVSGEDLPFF.

The gene calls are TRBV20-1 and TRBJ2-1; no clear D. CDR1 is DFQATT and CDR2 is SNEGSKA in the germline V gene (reference sequence). This CDR3 region has 14 residues. V lost 3 bases to trimming and J lost 0 bases, with 9 bases between them. The CDR3 protein is CSASLPFSYNEQFF. The DNA of the CDR3 is TGCAGTGCTAGTCTCCCGTTCTCCTACAATGAGCAGTTCTTC.

In this sample, this clonotype turned up a few times. The rearrangement joins TRBV28 to TRBJ2-7; 10 positions match TRBD2. The germline gives CDR1 MDHEN, CDR2 SYDVKM. V was clipped by 5 bases and J by 2 bases; unmatched bases: 9. There are 16 residues in the CDR3. DNA of the CDR3: TGTGCCAGCAGTCGAAAGGGACTAGCGAACACCTACGAGCAGTACTTC. Its protein product is CASSRKGLANTYEQYF.

The rearrangement joins TRBV6-2 or TRBV6-3 to TRBJ2-7, with 7 bases aligning to TRBD1. V lost 8 bases, J lost 1 base, and 2 bases stayed unmatched. The CDR3 runs to 12 residues. From germline, CDR1 is MNHEY and CDR2 SVGEGT. The CDR3 spells CASLTGSYEQYF. The CDR3 coding sequence is TGTGCCAGCCTGACAGGGTCCTACGAGCAGTACTTC.

The chain combines TRBV29-1 with TRBJ2-2; D might be TRBD1 (5 bases). V dropped 5 bases and J dropped 0 bases, with 10 bases sitting between them. The germline V gene has CDR1 SQVTM and CDR2 ANQGSEA. The CDR3 has 14 amino acids. CDR3 DNA: TGCAGCGTTTCAGGGTTCGCGAACACCGGGGAGCTGTTTTTT. The encoded protein is CSVSGFANTGELFF.

This clonotype showed up just once. The genes are TRBV6-5 and TRBJ2-7; 10 nucleotides agree with TRBD1. The germline V gene has CDR1 MNHEY and CDR2 SVGAGI. The J segment lost 0 bases and the V segment lost 0 bases, leaving 2 bases of the junction unmatched. This CDR3 comprises 16 residues. The CDR3 here is CASSYSGTGVSYEQYF. The CDR3 DNA reads as TGTGCCAGCAGTTACTCCGGGACAGGGGTCTCCTACGAGCAGTACTTC.

Comment on this clonotype: This likely comes from a read error, as the CDR3 has no conserved phenylalanine or tryptophan at its end. V is TRBV6-1 and J is TRBJ2-1; D gene ambiguous. Trimming shortened V by 3 bases and J by 6 bases, and 6 bases separated the two germline ends. The germline V gene encodes CDR1 MNHNS and CDR2 SASEGT. The CDR3 length is 12 residues. As DNA, the CDR3 is TGTGCCAGCAGTGAGATCGGCAATGAGCAGTTCTCC. This encodes CASSEIGNEQFS.

This CDR3 is CASSQDPAGVGSNEQFF. The DNA of the CDR3 is TGTGCCAGCAGCCAAGATCCGGCGGGTGTCGGCTCCAATGAGCAGTTCTTC. The gene calls are TRBV4-2 and TRBJ2-1, with D possibly TRBD2 on 5 matching bases. The CDR3 covers 17 residues. Trimming removed 0 bases at V and 6 bases at J, with 18 bases between. Germline values: CDR1 LGHNA, CDR2 YNFKEQ.

The CDR3 region has the DNA TGCAGTGCTCCCCCCCCGGACATGCCCTACGAGCAGTACTTC. This encodes CSAPPPDMPYEQYF. The J gene is TRBJ2-7, the V gene TRBV20-1; D perhaps matches TRBD1 (5 bases). The CDR3 loop spans 14 amino acids. The V and J ends lost 5 bases and 2 bases respectively, with 16 bases between them. CDR1 and CDR2 from the germline V gene are DFQATT and SNEGSKA (reference sequence).

The V call is TRBV28, the J call TRBJ2-5; perhaps D is TRBD1 or TRBD2 (5 bases each). V lost 3 bases and J 4 bases, leaving 15 bases between the germline ends. There are 15 residues in the CDR3. Per the germline V gene, CDR1 is MDHEN and CDR2 is SYDVKM. This chain's CDR3 is CASSFLGLATETQYF. Written as DNA, the CDR3 is TGTGCCAGCAGTTTTTTGGGGCTAGCCACAGAGACCCAGTACTTC.

This clonotype was seen many times. This chain joins TRBV15 and TRBJ1-2; D gene uncertain. Trimming took off 0 bases at V and 2 bases at J, with 10 bases between the two ends. CDR1 is LNHNV and CDR2 is YYDKDF in the germline V gene (reference sequence). The CDR3 spans 15 residues. The chain's CDR3 is CATSRDSQVNYGYTF. CDR3 nucleotides: TGTGCCACCAGCAGAGATTCTCAGGTGAACTATGGCTACACCTTC.

The V and J genes are TRBV7-9 and TRBJ2-7; D may match TRBD1 or TRBD2 (5 bases each). Germline-derived CDR1 and CDR2 are SEHNR and FQNEAQ (reference sequence). V lost 5 bases and J 7 bases, leaving 24 bases between the germline ends. The CDR3 has 16 residues. CDR3: CASSLIGEGRAWEQYF. The CDR3 nucleotides are TGTGCCAGCAGCCTCATCGGAGAGGGGCGCGCGTGGGAGCAGTACTTC.

This clonotype was detected once. CDR3 nucleotide sequence: TGTGCCATCAGCGTCACACCCGGGACTGGTTTGTCTGAGCAGTTCTTC. Its protein is CAISVTPGTGLSEQFF. This chain connects TRBV10-3 to TRBJ2-1, with D maybe TRBD2 (6 bases). Per the germline V gene, CDR1 is ENHRY and CDR2 is SYGVKD. Trimming took 6 bases from V and 9 from J, leaving 24 bases between them. CDR3 length: 16 residues.

A few counts support this clonotype. V and J are TRBV15 and TRBJ2-3; possibly TRBD2 for D (6 bases). Germline CDR1 LNHNV, CDR2 YYDKDF (reference sequence). This CDR3 is built from 16 residues. V gave up 3 bases and J gave up 0 bases, with 13 bases separating them. In DNA form, the CDR3 reads TGTGCCACCAGCAGGTCCCCGGGAGTCAGCACAGATACGCAGTATTTT. Its translation: CATSRSPGVSTDTQYF.

The chain's CDR3 is CSARKFVYEQYF. The CDR3 DNA reads as TGCAGTGCTAGGAAATTCGTCTACGAGCAGTACTTC. The gene calls are TRBV20-1 and TRBJ2-7; no clear D gene. V lost 3 bases and J 3 bases, leaving 9 bases between the germline ends. The CDR3 sequence is 12 residues long. CDR1 and CDR2 (germline): DFQATT, SNEGSKA (reference sequence).

This clonotype occurred many times. This sequence joins TRBV12-3 or TRBV12-4 and TRBJ2-1, with TRBD2 identical over 11 bases. The CDR3 sequence is 18 residues long. The V gene end was trimmed by 4 bases and the J gene end by 3 bases; junction bases not matched to a gene: 11. The CDR3 loop reads CASSSPLKTSGSYNEQFF. The DNA of the CDR3 is TGTGCCAGCAGTTCCCCCTTAAAAACTAGCGGGAGCTACAATGAGCAGTTCTTC.

The chain recombines TRBV2 with TRBJ2-7, with 7 bases that match TRBD1. V shed 3 bases, J shed 2 bases, and the junction held 1 base outside the gene matches. This CDR3 is 13 amino acids long. Germline CDR1 reads SNHLY; CDR2 reads FYNNEI. CDR3 nucleotide sequence: TGTGCCAGCAGTGACCAGGGGGCCTACGAGCAGTACTTC. This gives the protein CASSDQGAYEQYF.

The chain has TRBV4-2 and TRBJ1-5, with D perhaps TRBD1 (5 bases). CDR1 is LGHNA and CDR2 is YNFKEQ in the germline V gene. Deletions cut 0 bases from V and 3 bases from J, with 15 bases between. There are 17 residues in the CDR3. The CDR3 region has the DNA TGTGCCAGCAGCCAAGATTTGGCGGGGGTTGCCAATCAGCCCCAGCATTTT. It is translated as CASSQDLAGVANQPQHF.

This clonotype was found a few times. The gene calls are TRBV29-1 and TRBJ2-3; D uncertain. CDR1 SQVTM and CDR2 ANQGSEA come from the germline V gene. Trimming cost V 1 base and J 4 bases, with 6 bases left between them. The CDR3 runs to 12 residues. CDR3 nucleotides: TGCAGCGTTGAAGGGGTATCAGATACGCAGTATTTT. It codes for CSVEGVSDTQYF.